These 2 T cell receptor beta chains share one sample of origin, sequenced in a study of long-term antiretroviral therapy in people with HIV. The assay used was immunoSEQ (version v3.0), run at survey level. This table comes from immunoSEQ multiplex PCR, and its TCRdb copy is limited to in-frame clones, with some not included. This sample yields some 28,000 clones, of which roughly 95% are seen a single time; under 8.5% belongs to the top ten. The sequences come from unsorted PBMCs, collected more than 6 years after starting antiretroviral therapy. These receptors were collected from a young man with HIV.

This clone turned up a few times. This chain links TRBV2 with TRBJ2-3, with 7 positions matching TRBD1. CDR3 length: 12 residues. With V trimmed by 8 bases and J by 2 bases, 1 base remained unmatched. Germline CDR1 SNHLY, CDR2 FYNNEI. This chain's CDR3 is CASQGDTDTQYF. The CDR3 DNA reads as TGTGCCAGCCAGGGGGACACAGATACGCAGTATTTT.

The rearrangement uses TRBV5-4 and TRBJ2-3; weak D call: TRBD1 (5 bases). V gave up 6 bases and J gave up 0 bases, with 11 bases separating them. The germline gives CDR1 SGHNT, CDR2 YYREEE (reference sequence). The CDR3 sequence is 14 residues long. The CDR3 loop is CASTPRQSTDTQYF. CDR3 DNA: TGTGCCAGCACCCCCCGACAGAGCACAGATACGCAGTATTTT. The entire variable domain, with the rest obtained from reference TRBV5-4 and TRBJ2-3, is as follows: ETGVTQSPTHLIKTRGQQVTLRCSSQSGHNTVSWYQQALGQGPQFIFQYYREEENGRGNFPPRFSGLQFPNYSSELNVNALELDDSALYLCASTPRQSTDTQYFGPGTRLTVL.